This TCR beta chain was captured in a study of control samples from healthy donors and cancer patients. Assay: immunoSEQ multiplex PCR; the TCRdb copy retains only in-frame clones and omits some. The table records around 130,000 clones, more than 70% of them present only once. Germline CDR1 is SGDLS and CDR2 is YYNGEE. The CDR3 covers 16 residues. Trimming cost V 3 bases and J 4 bases; bases outside gene matches: 9. The chain uses TRBV9 and TRBJ1-2, with 10 bases lining up with TRBD1. The TCR sequence derives from a man aged 50-60 years in good health. Sequenced: blood. This CDR3 reads CASSAGTGEDLYGYTF. DNA of the CDR3: TGTGCCAGCAGCGCGGGGACAGGGGAAGATCTCTATGGCTACACCTTC.